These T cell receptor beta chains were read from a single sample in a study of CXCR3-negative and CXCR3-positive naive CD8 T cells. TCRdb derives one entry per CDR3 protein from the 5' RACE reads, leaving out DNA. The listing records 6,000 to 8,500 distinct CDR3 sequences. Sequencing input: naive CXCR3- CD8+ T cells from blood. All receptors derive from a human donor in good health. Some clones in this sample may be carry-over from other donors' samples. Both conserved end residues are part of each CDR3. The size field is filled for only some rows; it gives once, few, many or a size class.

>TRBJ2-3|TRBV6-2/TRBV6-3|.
CASSYPLAGGREADTQYF
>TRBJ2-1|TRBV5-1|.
CASSLDLRPANTYNEQFF
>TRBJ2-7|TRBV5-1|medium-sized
CASSSEPSYEQYF
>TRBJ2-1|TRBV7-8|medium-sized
CASSLASGGGYEQFF
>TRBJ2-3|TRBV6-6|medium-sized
CASSYNGTQYF
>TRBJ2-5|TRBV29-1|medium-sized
CSVERVGRDQETQYF
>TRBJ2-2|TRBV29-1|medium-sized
CSVRPETGQNTGELFF
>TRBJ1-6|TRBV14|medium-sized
CASSQDRRQGGDSPLHF
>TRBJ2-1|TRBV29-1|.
CSVQGLVGTRNEQFF
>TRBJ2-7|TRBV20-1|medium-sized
CSARFGGTSAYEQYF
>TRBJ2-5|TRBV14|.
CASSPREDRGETQYF
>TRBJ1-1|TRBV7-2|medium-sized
CASSLDRGLNTEAFF
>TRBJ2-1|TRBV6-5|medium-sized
CAVAITSGSLDEQFF
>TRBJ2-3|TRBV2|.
CASNTRGADTQYF
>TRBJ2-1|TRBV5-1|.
CASSLGTLQDNEQFF
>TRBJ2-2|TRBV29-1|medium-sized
CSVVGGDTGELFF
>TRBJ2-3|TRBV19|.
CASSSVSMTDTQYF
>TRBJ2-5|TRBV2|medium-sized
CASWGGTSGIQETQYF
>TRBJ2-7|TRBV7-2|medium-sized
CASSLGTGRSYEQYF
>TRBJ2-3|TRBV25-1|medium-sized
CASSPTSGVLDTQYF
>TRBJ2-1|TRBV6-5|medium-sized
CASRPTGGEQFF
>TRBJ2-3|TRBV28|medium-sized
CASSTLAGVSDTQYF
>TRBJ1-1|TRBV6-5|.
CASTDATEAFF
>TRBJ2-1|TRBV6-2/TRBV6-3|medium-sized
CASSLLAGASDEQFF
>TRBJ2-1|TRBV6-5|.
CASSYSIPDRYYNEQFF
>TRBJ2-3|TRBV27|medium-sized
CASSLDRNTHYTQYF
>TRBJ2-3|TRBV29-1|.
CSELAGATDTQYF
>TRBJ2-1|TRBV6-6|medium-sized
CASSYSREWSSYNEQFF
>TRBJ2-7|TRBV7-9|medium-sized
CASSSSKNPYEQYF
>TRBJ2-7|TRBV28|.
CASSLNPRYEQYF
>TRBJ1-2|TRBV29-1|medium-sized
CSVDDGPTYGYTF
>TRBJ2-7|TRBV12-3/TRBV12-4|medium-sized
CASSPLGASEQYF
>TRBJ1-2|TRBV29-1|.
CSVGDSGYGYTF
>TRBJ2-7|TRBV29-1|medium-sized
CSVEKEGYEQYF
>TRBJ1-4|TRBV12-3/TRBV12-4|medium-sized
CASSQAEGAPNEKLFF
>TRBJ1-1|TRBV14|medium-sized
CASSQEGSEHTEAFF
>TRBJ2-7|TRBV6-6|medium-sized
CASSNNPAYEQYF
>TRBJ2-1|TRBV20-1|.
CPGTSGSYNEQFF
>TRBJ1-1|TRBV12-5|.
CASGFGDRGNEAFF
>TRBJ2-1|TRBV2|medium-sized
CASSSRGLALRYNEQFF
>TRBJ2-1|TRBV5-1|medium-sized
CASSNFDGGSYNEQFF
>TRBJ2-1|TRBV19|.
CASSRDFLYNEQFF